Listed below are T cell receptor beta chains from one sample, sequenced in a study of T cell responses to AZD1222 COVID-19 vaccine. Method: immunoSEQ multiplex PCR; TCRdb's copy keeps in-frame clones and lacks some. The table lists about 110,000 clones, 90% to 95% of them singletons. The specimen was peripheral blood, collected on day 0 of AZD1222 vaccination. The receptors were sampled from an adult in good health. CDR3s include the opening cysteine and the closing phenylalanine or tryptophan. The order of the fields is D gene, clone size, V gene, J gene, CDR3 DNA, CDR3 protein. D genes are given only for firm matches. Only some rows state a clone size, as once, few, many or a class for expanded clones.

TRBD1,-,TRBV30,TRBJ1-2,TGTGCCTGGAGTGTACAAGGGACAGGGGGCTGGGGCTACACCTTC,CAWSVQGTGGWGYTF
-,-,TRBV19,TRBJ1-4,TGTGCCAGTAGTACCTGGACAGTCCGGGAAAAACTGTTTTTT,CASSTWTVREKLFF
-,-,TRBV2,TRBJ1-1,TGTGCCAGCAGTGCTGAAGTTAGGAGGGAAGCTTTCTTT,CASSAEVRREAFF
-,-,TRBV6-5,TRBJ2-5,TGTGCCAGCAGTTACCCCCCGGACTTCGGAGAAGAGACCCAGTACTTC,CASSYPPDFGEETQYF
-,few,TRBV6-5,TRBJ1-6,TGTGCCAGCAGTTATGGGGATTCACCCCTCCACTTT,CASSYGDSPLHF
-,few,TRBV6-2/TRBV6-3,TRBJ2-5,TGTGCCAGCAGCTGGGGGCCCGTTCCCCAGTACTTC,CASSWGPVPQYF
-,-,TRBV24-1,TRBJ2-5,TGTGCCACCAGTGAAAGAGGGATGGAGACCCAGTACTTC,CATSERGMETQYF
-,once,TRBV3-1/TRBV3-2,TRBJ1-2,TGTGCCAGCAGCCAAGAAATCCCGAAGACCGCTAACTATGGCTACACCTTC,CASSQEIPKTANYGYTF
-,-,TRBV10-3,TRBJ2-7,TGTGCCATCAGTTCGGGGGCGGGGGAGCAGTACTTC,CAISSGAGEQYF
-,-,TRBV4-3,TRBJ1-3,TGCGCCAGCAGCCAACGCAGAGACCAACCAAACACCATATATTTT,CASSQRRDQPNTIYF
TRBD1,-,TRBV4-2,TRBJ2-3,TGTGCCAGCAGCCCTTCTTATAGGGACAGGGAAATATCCCAGACAGATACGCAGTATTTT,CASSPSYRDREISQTDTQYF
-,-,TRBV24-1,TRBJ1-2,TGTGCCACCAGTGAGACCGGTAACTATGGCTACACCTTC,CATSETGNYGYTF
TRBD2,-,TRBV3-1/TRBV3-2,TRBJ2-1,TGTGCCAGCAGCCAAGTAGCGGGAGACAATGAGCAGTTCTTC,CASSQVAGDNEQFF
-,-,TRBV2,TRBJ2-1,TGTGCCAGCATGAGTTACAATGAGCAGTTCTTC,CASMSYNEQFF
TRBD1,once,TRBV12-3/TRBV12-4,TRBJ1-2,TGTGCCAGCAGTCCGGACAGGGGCGGCGGCTACACCTTC,CASSPDRGGGYTF
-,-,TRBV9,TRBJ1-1,TGTGCCAGCAGCGTAGTCCCCGGAACCACTGAAGCTTTCTTT,CASSVVPGTTEAFF
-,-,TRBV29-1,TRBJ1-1,TGCAGCGTTCGGCCCCTCCGGCCGACTGAAGCTTTCTTT,CSVRPLRPTEAFF
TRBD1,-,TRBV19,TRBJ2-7,TGTGCCAGCGCCATGTGGCAGGGGGTGGGTTACGAGCAGTACTTC,CASAMWQGVGYEQYF
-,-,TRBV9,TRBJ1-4,TGTGCCAGCAGCGTTGAGGGGATAGCAACTAATGAAAAACTGTTTTTT,CASSVEGIATNEKLFF
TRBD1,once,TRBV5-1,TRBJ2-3,TGCGCCAGTCCACAGGGGTGGGCAGATACGCAGTATTTT,CASPQGWADTQYF
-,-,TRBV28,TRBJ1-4,TGTGCCACCTCCCCGGGGGGTAGTTATGAAAAACTGTTTTTT,CATSPGGSYEKLFF
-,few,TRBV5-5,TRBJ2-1,TGTGCCAGCAGCTTTCGAACAGACTACAATGAGCAGTTCTTC,CASSFRTDYNEQFF
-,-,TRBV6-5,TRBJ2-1,TGTGCCAGCAGCTCGGGTGGGGGGCTGAATAAGCAGTTCTTC,CASSSGGGLNKQFF
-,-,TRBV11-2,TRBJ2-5,TGTGCCAGCAGGGGGATGCCCGGGACCCAGTACTTC,CASRGMPGTQYF
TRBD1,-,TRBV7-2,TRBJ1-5,TGTGCCAGCAGCTTCGGGACAGCAGGCAATCAGCCCCAGCATTTT,CASSFGTAGNQPQHF
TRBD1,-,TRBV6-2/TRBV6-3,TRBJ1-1,TGTGCCAGCAGTCAACAGGGGGCCTACACTGAAGCTTTCTTT,CASSQQGAYTEAFF
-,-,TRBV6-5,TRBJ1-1,TGTGCCAGCAGTTACTCGGGCGGGGTGGGCACTGAAGCTTTCTTT,CASSYSGGVGTEAFF
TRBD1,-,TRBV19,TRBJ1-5,TGTGCCAGTAGTGGGACAGGCCTTGATCAGCCCCAGCATTTT,CASSGTGLDQPQHF
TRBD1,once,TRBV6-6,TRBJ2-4,TGTGCCAGCAGTAACTGGGGACAGGGGCAACTTCAGTACTTC,CASSNWGQGQLQYF
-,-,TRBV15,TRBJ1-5,TGTGCCACCAGCATAGACAGCAATCAGCCCCAGCATTTT,CATSIDSNQPQHF
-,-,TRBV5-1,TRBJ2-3,TGCGCCAGCAGACCCTTACTAGGCCCCAGCACAGATACGCAGTATTTT,CASRPLLGPSTDTQYF
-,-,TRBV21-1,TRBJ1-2,TGTGCCAGCAGCAAACCCGGGGCTGGCTACACCTTC,CASSKPGAGYTF
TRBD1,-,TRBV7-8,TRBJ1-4,TGTGCCAGCAGCTTTCTTGGACAGGGGGCCGGTGAAAAACTGTTTTTT,CASSFLGQGAGEKLFF
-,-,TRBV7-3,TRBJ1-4,TGTGCCAGCAGCCCGGGGCCTAATGAAAAACTGTTTTTT,CASSPGPNEKLFF
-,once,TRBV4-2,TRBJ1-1,TGTGCCAGCAGCCACACAAGTCAGAGGGACACTGAAGCTTTCTTT,CASSHTSQRDTEAFF
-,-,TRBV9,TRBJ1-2,TGTGCCAGCAGCGTAGCTTTCGTGGGGGCCGCTCCCTGGGGCTACACCTTC,CASSVAFVGAAPWGYTF
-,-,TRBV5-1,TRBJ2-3,TGCGCCAGCAGCTTCGGGAGCGGCCCTAGCACAGATACGCAGTATTTT,CASSFGSGPSTDTQYF
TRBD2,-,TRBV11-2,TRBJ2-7,TGTGCCAGCAGCTTAGACCCTAGCGGGAGCTCCGCGCAGTACTTC,CASSLDPSGSSAQYF
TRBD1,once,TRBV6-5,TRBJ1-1,TGTGCCAGTTACAGGGGGCGGGAAACTGAAGCTTTCTTT,CASYRGRETEAFF
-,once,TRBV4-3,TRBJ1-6,TGCGCCAGCAGCCAGACTCACACCGGGACCTATAATTCACCCCTCCACTTT,CASSQTHTGTYNSPLHF
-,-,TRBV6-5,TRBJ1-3,TGTGCCAGCAGGACCTCTGGAAACACCATATATTTT,CASRTSGNTIYF
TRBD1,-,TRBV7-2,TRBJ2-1,TGTGCCAGCAGCCCCCCCCCGGGACAGTACAATGAGCAGTTCTTC,CASSPPPGQYNEQFF
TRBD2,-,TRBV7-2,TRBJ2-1,TGTGCCAGCAGCTTATCCTGGGGGGGCTACAATGAGCAGTTCTTC,CASSLSWGGYNEQFF
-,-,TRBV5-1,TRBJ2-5,TGCGCCAGCAGCTTATCGGACAGCTGGGAGACCCAGTACTTC,CASSLSDSWETQYF
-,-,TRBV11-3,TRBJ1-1,TGTGCCAGCAGCCCAGGCGGGGGGAACACTGAAGCTTTCTTT,CASSPGGGNTEAFF
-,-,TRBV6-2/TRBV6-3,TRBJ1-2,TGTGCCAGCAGCTCGACAATCAACTATGGCTACACCTTC,CASSSTINYGYTF
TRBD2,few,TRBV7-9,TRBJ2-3,TGTGCCAGCAGCTTGGGGAGGGGATCAGATACGCAGTATTTT,CASSLGRGSDTQYF
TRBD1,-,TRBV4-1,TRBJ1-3,TGCGCCAGCAGCCAAGCGGCCGGGACAGGGGGCCGAAACACCATATATTTT,CASSQAAGTGGRNTIYF
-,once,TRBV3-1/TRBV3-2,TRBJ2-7,TGTGCCTCCCGGGCTAGGAACTCCTACGAGCAGTACTTC,CASRARNSYEQYF
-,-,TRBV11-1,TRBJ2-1,TGTGCCAGCAGCTTAATGGGGGGCTACAATGAGCAGTTCTTC,CASSLMGGYNEQFF
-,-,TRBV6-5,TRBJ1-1,TGTGCCAGCAGCAAAAACACTGAAGCTTTCTTT,CASSKNTEAFF
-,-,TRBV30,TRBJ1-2,TGTGCCTGGCTTCAATTGGCCTATGGCTACACCTTC,CAWLQLAYGYTF
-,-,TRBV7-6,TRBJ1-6,TGTGCCAGCACCACGGGACGGAATAATTCACCCCTCCACTTT,CASTTGRNNSPLHF
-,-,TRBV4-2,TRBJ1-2,TGTGCCAGCAGCCAAGGCAGGGGCCTCTATGGCTACACCTTC,CASSQGRGLYGYTF
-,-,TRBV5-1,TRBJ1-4,TGCGCCAGCAGCTTGGGGTCGGCTAATGAAAAACTGTTTTTT,CASSLGSANEKLFF